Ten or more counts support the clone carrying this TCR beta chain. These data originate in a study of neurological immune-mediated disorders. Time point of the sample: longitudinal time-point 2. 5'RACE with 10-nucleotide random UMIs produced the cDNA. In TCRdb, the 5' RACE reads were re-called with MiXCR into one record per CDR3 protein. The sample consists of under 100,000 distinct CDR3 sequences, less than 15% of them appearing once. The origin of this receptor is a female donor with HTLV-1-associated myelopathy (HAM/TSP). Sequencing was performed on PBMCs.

CDR3 loop: CASGQPRVGSGANVLTF. The CDR3 DNA sequence: TGTGCCAGCGGACAACCCAGGGTTGGCTCTGGGGCCAACGTCCTGACTTTC. The chain employs TRBV28 and TRBJ2-6, with D possibly being TRBD1 (5 bases). The CDR3 runs to 17 residues. With 8 bases removed from V and 0 bases from J, the gap between germline ends came to 17 bases. CDR1 is MDHEN, CDR2 SYDVKM, per germline.